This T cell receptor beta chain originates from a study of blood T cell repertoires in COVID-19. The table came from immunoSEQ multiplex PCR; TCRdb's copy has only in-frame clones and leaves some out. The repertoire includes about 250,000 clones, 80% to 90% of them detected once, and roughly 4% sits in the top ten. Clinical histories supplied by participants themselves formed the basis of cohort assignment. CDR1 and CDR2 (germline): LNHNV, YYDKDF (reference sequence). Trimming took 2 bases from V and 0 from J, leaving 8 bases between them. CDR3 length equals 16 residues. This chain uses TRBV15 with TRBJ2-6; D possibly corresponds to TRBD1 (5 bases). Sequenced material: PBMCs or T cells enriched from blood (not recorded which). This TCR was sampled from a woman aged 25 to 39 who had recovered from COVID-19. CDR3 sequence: CATSRHRNSGANVLTF. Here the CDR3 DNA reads TGTGCCACCAGCAGACACAGGAACTCTGGGGCCAACGTCCTGACTTTC. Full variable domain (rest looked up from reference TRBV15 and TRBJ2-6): DAMVIQNPRYQVTQFGKPVTLSCSQTLNHNVMYWYQQKSSQAPKLLFHYYDKDFNNEADTPDNFQSRRPNTSFCFLDIRSPGLGDTAMYLCATSRHRNSGANVLTFGAGSRLTVL.